The text below deals with one T cell receptor beta chain. From germline, CDR1 is SNHLY and CDR2 FYNNEI. The CDR3 has 15 residues. Trimming at V came to 8 bases and at J to 6 bases, leaving 11 bases not matched to a gene. This entry belongs to a study of blood T cell repertoires in COVID-19. Study background: Samples of COVID-19 (acute and convalescent) were obtained from the United States, Italy and Spain. In each case, the material was cDNA or gDNA derived from T cells, B-cell-depleted T cells, or PBMCs.

Original methodology: Amplification from reference gene primers served as the basis for estimated nucleated cell counts. Sequencing was performed with immunoSEQ multiplex PCR; in TCRdb, only in-frame clones are kept and a portion is missing. That table furnishes V, J and clone size, whereas the DNA furnished D and trimming. Of about 320,000 clones listed, around 90% were seen once; the top ten hold roughly 6.7%. The chain uses TRBV2 and TRBJ2-7, with 12 bases lining up with TRBD1. The sample comprised peripheral blood. This sequence originates from a man aged 18 to 30 who had recovered from COVID-19. CDR3 DNA sequence: TGTGCCAGCGGATCCCCCGGGACAGGGGGCCTCGAGCAGTACTTC. Its protein product is CASGSPGTGGLEQYF.